The 21 T cell receptor beta chains presented below share a single source sample, sequenced in a study of blood T cell repertoires in COVID-19. Libraries were prepared by immunoSEQ multiplex PCR; TCRdb keeps only in-frame clonotypes and omits some of them. Of about 160,000 clones listed, 85% are singletons. Sequenced input: peripheral blood. The receptor set was obtained from a man in his forties or fifties with acute or convalescent COVID-19.

The rearrangement joins TRBV4-1 to TRBJ1-2; no definite D call. This CDR3 contains 15 residues. CDR1 is MGHRA, CDR2 YSYEKL, per germline. V lost 0 bases, J lost 0 bases, and 8 bases lay in between. In DNA form, the CDR3 reads TGCGCCAGCAGCCAAGAGACCGGAGCTAACTATGGCTACACCTTC. This translates into CASSQETGANYGYTF.

The rearrangement uses TRBV7-9 and TRBJ2-1; D is undetermined. CDR3 size: 12 residues. In germline, CDR1 is SEHNR, CDR2 FQNEAQ (reference sequence). V dropped 0 bases and J dropped 9 bases, with 6 bases sitting between them. This CDR3 is CASSLASAEQFF. The CDR3 DNA reads TGTGCCAGCAGCTTAGCGAGTGCTGAGCAGTTCTTC. The full variable domain, completed using reference TRBV7-9 and TRBJ2-1, is DTGVSQNPRHKITKRGQNVTFRCDPISEHNRLYWYRQTLGQGPEFLTYFQNEAQLEKSRLLSDRFSAERPKGSFSTLEIQRTEQGDSAMYLCASSLASAEQFFGPGTRLTVL.

This clone was detected only once. This chain links TRBV6-1 with TRBJ1-5; D not certain. CDR1 is MNHNS and CDR2 is SASEGT in the germline V gene. The CDR3 loop spans 14 amino acids. Trimming shortened V by 0 bases and J by 4 bases, and 7 bases separated the two germline ends. CDR3 sequence reads: CASSEAAGNQPQHF. The CDR3 bases are TGTGCCAGCAGTGAAGCGGCAGGAAATCAGCCCCAGCATTTT.

CDR3 coding DNA: TGTGCCAGCAGTAGTCCTTTCCAGGGGGTGAGTGAGCAGTTCTTC. Its protein product is CASSSPFQGVSEQFF. V is TRBV5-4 and J is TRBJ2-1; 7 bases align to TRBD1. The CDR3 has 15 residues. CDR1 SGHNT and CDR2 YYREEE come from the germline V gene (reference sequence). After removal of 5 bases from V and 9 bases from J, the junction contained 14 bases not matched to a gene.

The chain combines TRBV19 with TRBJ1-2, with TRBD1 identical over 8 bases. The V and J ends lost 4 bases and 8 bases, in that order; junction bases with no gene match: 9. Germline values: CDR1 LNHDA, CDR2 SQIVND (reference sequence). This CDR3 is built from 14 residues. As DNA, the CDR3 is TGTGCCAGTAGTAGCCTCGACAGGGGCCGAGGCTACACCTTC. Translating it yields CASSSLDRGRGYTF.

Here the CDR3 reads CASSFGAGERYTF. In nucleotides, the CDR3 is TGTGCCAGCAGCTTTGGGGCAGGGGAACGTTACACCTTC. The V and J genes are TRBV9 and TRBJ1-2; D perhaps matches TRBD1 (6 bases). The V gene lost 4 bases and the J gene lost 11 bases, with 18 bases spanning the gap. Germline assignment: CDR1 SGDLS and CDR2 YYNGEE. This CDR3 has 13 amino acids.

The chain couples TRBV5-1 to TRBJ2-5; TRBD1 agrees at 10 bases. The CDR3 has 14 residues. With V trimmed by 3 bases and J by 5 bases, 4 bases remained unmatched. Germline V gene sequence: CDR1 SGHRS, CDR2 YFSETQ. The CDR3 DNA sequence: TGCGCCAGCAGCTCGGGACAGGGGAAGGAGACCCAGTACTTC. Protein: CASSSGQGKETQYF.

The chain combines TRBV9 with TRBJ1-2; possibly TRBD1 for D (5 bases). Trimming shortened V by 4 bases and J by 6 bases, and 13 bases separated the two germline ends. The CDR3 is 13 amino acids. Germline V lookup: CDR1 SGDLS, CDR2 YYNGEE. The CDR3: CASSRRAENGYTF. CDR3 coding DNA: TGTGCCAGCAGCCGCAGGGCGGAGAATGGCTACACCTTC.

This chain links TRBV6-5 with TRBJ2-3; 14 positions match TRBD2. The CDR3 is made up of 15 amino acids. The ends lost 6 bases at V and 4 bases at J; junction bases unmatched: 3. Germline loops: CDR1 MNHEY, CDR2 SVGAGI. The CDR3 reads CASSRTSGGPDTQYF. CDR3 DNA sequence: TGTGCCAGCAGCCGGACTAGCGGGGGGCCAGATACGCAGTATTTT.

This sequence joins TRBV7-2 and TRBJ1-3; D unclear. CDR3 size: 15 residues. Germline V gene data show CDR1 as SGHTA and CDR2 as FQGNSA. Trimming pared 3 bases from V and 0 bases from J, leaving 9 bases between. CDR3 loop: CASSFIYGSGNTIYF. The CDR3 DNA reads as TGTGCCAGCAGCTTTATATACGGCTCTGGAAACACCATATATTTT.

This rearrangement joins TRBV5-5 to TRBJ2-1, with D hard to call. This CDR3 region has 14 residues. Germline V CDR1 and CDR2: SGHKS, YYEKEE (reference sequence). V was shortened by 3 bases and J by 6 bases, with 13 bases between the two germline ends. CDR3 sequence: CASSSTLKSNEQFF. CDR3 bases: TGTGCCAGCAGCTCGACTCTTAAAAGCAATGAGCAGTTCTTC.

The V call is TRBV5-4, the J call TRBJ1-2, with no clear D. Germline values: CDR1 SGHNT, CDR2 YYREEE (reference sequence). The CDR3 loop spans 14 amino acids. V gave up 2 bases and J gave up 7 bases, with 15 bases separating them. The CDR3 coding sequence is TGTGCCAGCAGCTTAGAGGGCCGTGAGTCTGGCTACACCTTC. The encoded protein is CASSLEGRESGYTF. Combining the CDR3 with reference TRBV5-4 and TRBJ1-2 gives the whole variable domain ETGVTQSPTHLIKTRGQQVTLRCSSQSGHNTVSWYQQALGQGPQFIFQYYREEENGRGNFPPRFSGLQFPNYSSELNVNALELDDSALYLCASSLEGRESGYTFGSGTRLTVV.

About this clone itself: At the DNA level, this CDR3 is encoded by other sequences in the same sample as well. The chain employs TRBV5-1 and TRBJ1-1; maybe TRBD1 (6 bases). V shed 4 bases and J shed 0 bases, with 13 bases lying between them. The CDR3 spans 15 residues. CDR1 and CDR2 (germline): SGHRS, YFSETQ. CDR3 coding DNA: TGCGCCAGCAGCATAGGACAGCTGATGAACACTGAAGCTTTCTTT. Its protein product is CASSIGQLMNTEAFF.

The rearrangement joins TRBV2 to TRBJ1-5, with TRBD1 matching 7 bases. The CDR3 runs to 14 residues. J lost 5 bases, V lost 7 bases, and 8 bases had no gene match. Per the germline V gene, CDR1 is SNHLY and CDR2 is FYNNEI. CDR3 amino acids: CASNPDRTYQPQHF. The CDR3 DNA reads as TGTGCCAGCAATCCGGACAGGACATATCAGCCCCAGCATTTT.

The chain joins TRBV3-1 (or the pseudogene TRBV3-2) to TRBJ2-7; 9 bases agree with TRBD1. J lost 6 bases, V lost 3 bases, and 9 bases had no gene match. Per germline, CDR1 LGHDT and CDR2 YNNKEL (reference sequence). The CDR3 runs 15 residues. The CDR3 sequence is CASSQTRGQGSEQYF. DNA of the CDR3: TGTGCCAGCAGCCAGACGCGGGGACAGGGATCCGAGCAGTACTTC.

This sequence joins TRBV5-1 and TRBJ2-7; D may be TRBD2 (5 bases). The germline V gene encodes CDR1 SGHRS and CDR2 YFSETQ. The V end lost 0 bases, the J end lost 0 bases, and 7 bases lay between the germline ends. The length of the CDR3 is 14 residues. CDR3: CASSLGGISYEQYF. CDR3 in DNA: TGCGCCAGCAGCTTGGGAGGGATCTCCTACGAGCAGTACTTC.

J is TRBJ2-3 and V is TRBV5-1; possible D gene TRBD2, 7 bases. Germline CDR1 is SGHRS and CDR2 is YFSETQ. The CDR3 sequence is 14 residues long. Trimming cost V 6 bases and J 5 bases, with 16 bases left between them. This CDR3 is CASTKGGGEDTQYF. The DNA of the CDR3 is TGCGCCAGCACAAAGGGGGGGGGCGAAGATACGCAGTATTTT.

This rearrangement joins TRBV6-5 to TRBJ2-2; TRBD1 might be the D (7 bases). The CDR3 extends over 15 amino acids. Germline CDR1 is MNHEY and CDR2 is SVGAGI. Trimming took off 7 bases at V and 7 bases at J, with 19 bases between the two ends. DNA of the CDR3: TGTGCCAGCATTCCACGGTGGCAGGGGGGCGGGGAGCTGTTTTTT. It encodes CASIPRWQGGGELFF.

V and J are TRBV10-1 and TRBJ2-3; D may be TRBD2 (5 bases). CDR1 WNHNN and CDR2 SYGVQD come from the germline V gene (reference sequence). There are 15 residues in the CDR3. V was shortened by 4 bases and J by 2 bases, with 13 bases between the two germline ends. CDR3 sequence (DNA): TGCGCCAGCAGTGGAGAGGGCAGGATCACAGATACGCAGTATTTT. As protein: CASSGEGRITDTQYF.

The J gene is TRBJ2-3, the V gene TRBV11-2, with D possibly matching TRBD2 (5 bases). This CDR3 spans 15 amino acids. V lost 4 bases, J lost 2 bases, and 13 bases lay in between. Germline-derived CDR1 and CDR2 are SGHAT and FQNNGV. CDR3: CASSSRAGDTDTQYF. As DNA, the CDR3 is TGTGCCAGCAGCTCGAGGGCAGGAGACACAGATACGCAGTATTTT. Together with reference TRBV11-2 and TRBJ2-3, the CDR3 gives the full variable domain: EAGVAQSPRYKIIEKRQSVAFWCNPISGHATLYWYQQILGQGPKLLIQFQNNGVVDDSQLPKDRFSAERLKGVDSTLKIQPAKLEDSAVYLCASSSRAGDTDTQYFGPGTRLTVL.

This chain joins TRBV6-2 or TRBV6-3 and TRBJ1-1; D is ambiguous. This CDR3 region has 14 residues. Trimming left V 0 bases short and J 4 bases short, with 9 bases between. Germline V gene lookup returns CDR1 MNHEY and CDR2 SVGEGT. The CDR3 DNA follows: TGTGCCAGCAGTTACTCGGGAGGCGGCACTGAAGCTTTCTTT. It specifies CASSYSGGGTEAFF.